The 4 T cell receptor beta chains listed next were all sequenced from one sample in a study of CD8 T cells in ankylosing spondylitis. One entry per CDR3 protein results from TCRdb running MiXCR on the 5' RACE reads. The data contain approximately 350,000 distinct CDR3 sequences, roughly 15% of them singletons. Input material: blood, either unsorted or a sorted T cell fraction (not recorded which). These receptors came from a male donor with ankylosing spondylitis or in good health (not recorded which).

This clonotype was seen only a few times. The CDR3, as DNA: TGCAGTGCTAGAGCGGACAGAGAAGCTTTCTTT. Translating it yields CSARADREAFF. The chain uses TRBV20-1 and TRBJ1-1; D may be TRBD1 (6 bases). This CDR3 comprises 11 residues. V was pared by 1 base and J by 8 bases, with 8 bases between. The germline V gene has CDR1 DFQATT and CDR2 SNEGSKA (reference sequence).

This clonotype occurred a few times. The chain joins TRBV21-1 to TRBJ1-2; the DNA was not compared with TRBD1, the D call given in the table. TRBV21-1 is described as a pseudogene. This CDR3 has 15 amino acids. In DNA form, the CDR3 reads TGTGCCAGCACCCCCGTCGACCGCAGGATCTATGGCTACACCTTC. Amino acids: CASTPVDRRIYGYTF.

The rearrangement links TRBV7-8 to TRBJ2-1, with D unresolved. Germline V gene lookup returns CDR1 SGHVS and CDR2 FQNEAQ. The CDR3 sequence is 13 residues long. V was trimmed by 5 bases and J by 8 bases, leaving 13 bases between them. DNA of the CDR3: TGTGCCAGCAGCCCTCGGGTCTTCGATGAGCAGTTCTTC. This sequence encodes CASSPRVFDEQFF.

The genes are TRBV3-1 and TRBJ1-5; D gene uncertain. CDR3 length equals 14 residues. Germline V gene sequence: CDR1 LGHDT, CDR2 YNNKEL (reference sequence). V was shortened by 0 bases and J by 2 bases, with 5 bases between the two germline ends. The CDR3 region is CASSQDEGNQPQHF. DNA of the CDR3: TGTGCCAGCAGCCAAGATGAGGGCAATCAGCCCCAGCATTTT. Looking up the rest from reference TRBV3-1 and TRBJ1-5 gives the full variable domain: DTAVSQTPKYLVTQMGNDKSIKCEQNLGHDTMYWYKQDSKKFLKIMFSYNNKELIINETVPNRFSPKSPDKAHLNLHINSLELGDSAVYFCASSQDEGNQPQHFGDGTRLSIL.